Presented here are 25 T cell receptor beta chains from one specimen sequenced in a study of blood T cell repertoires in COVID-19. Assay: immunoSEQ multiplex PCR; the TCRdb copy retains only in-frame clones and omits some. Altogether a few hundred thousand clones are present, 80% to 90% being singletons, with the ten largest covering less than 5%. Sample: PBMCs or T cells enriched from blood (not recorded which). Receptors were obtained from a woman between 40 and 50 years old with acute COVID-19.

The rearrangement links TRBV25-1 to TRBJ2-2; D remains unclear. The CDR3 spans 14 residues. Between the trimmed V and J ends, which lost 4 bases and 0 bases, there was a span of 6 bases. Germline CDR1 reads MGHDK; CDR2 reads SYGVNS. The CDR3 DNA reads TGTGCCAGCAGTGCAGATGCGAACACCGGGGAGCTGTTTTTT. The encoded protein is CASSADANTGELFF.

This clone was observed once. The rearrangement links TRBV13 to TRBJ2-3; 12 bases are shared with TRBD2. The ends lost 5 bases at V and 1 base at J; junction bases unmatched: 13. Germline lookup yields CDR1 PRHDT and CDR2 FYEKMQ (reference sequence). CDR3 length: 19 amino acids. In DNA form, the CDR3 reads TGTGCCAGCAGCATTAGGGGTCTAGCGGGAGGGGAAGGCACAGATACGCAGTATTTT. Its translation: CASSIRGLAGGEGTDTQYF.

This clone has only one observation. The CDR3, as DNA: TGCGCCAGCAGCTCTGGACAGCTGATGAACTATGGCTACACCTTC. Its protein is CASSSGQLMNYGYTF. V and J are TRBV5-1 and TRBJ1-2; the D gene is possibly TRBD1 (6 bases). CDR3 size: 15 residues. Germline CDR1 SGHRS, CDR2 YFSETQ. With 3 bases removed from V and 2 bases from J, the gap between germline ends came to 14 bases.

In this sample, this clone turned up once. The gene calls are TRBV19 and TRBJ1-2; no reliable D call. Per the germline V gene, CDR1 is LNHDA and CDR2 is SQIVND (reference sequence). Trimming removed 6 bases at V and 2 bases at J, with 16 bases between. The CDR3 sequence is 15 residues long. The CDR3 sequence is CASRTVAQANYGYTF. The CDR3 nucleotides are TGTGCCAGTAGGACGGTCGCGCAGGCCAACTATGGCTACACCTTC.

V gene TRBV5-1 combines with J gene TRBJ2-3; tentatively, D is TRBD2 (6 bases). Looked up from germline, CDR1 is SGHRS and CDR2 is YFSETQ. The length of the CDR3 is 16 residues. The ends were cut back, 5 bases at V and 2 bases at J, with 18 bases in the middle. CDR3 amino acids: CASRRTSSTNTDTQYF. CDR3 nucleotide sequence: TGCGCCAGCAGGCGAACTAGCTCTACTAACACAGATACGCAGTATTTT.

V gene TRBV4-3 combines with J gene TRBJ1-2; possibly TRBD1 for D (5 bases). CDR3 length: 15 residues. Between the trimmed V and J ends, which lost 1 base and 1 base, there was a span of 10 bases. Germline V gene data show CDR1 as LGHNA and CDR2 as YSLEER. Here the CDR3 DNA reads TGCGCCAGCAGCCAAGTCGCCCAGGGTAACTATGGCTACACCTTC. This codes for CASSQVAQGNYGYTF.

The V and J genes are TRBV15 and TRBJ2-4; 9 bases align to TRBD1. Germline assignment: CDR1 LNHNV and CDR2 YYDKDF (reference sequence). V lost 5 bases and J lost 8; bases outside the gene matches: 7. The CDR3 loop spans 14 amino acids. CDR3 nucleotides: TGTGCCACCAGCCCCCGGACAGGGGCGGACATTCAGTACTTC. Its translation: CATSPRTGADIQYF.

This chain uses TRBV28 with TRBJ2-7, with D possibly being TRBD1 (6 bases). Deletions cut 6 bases from V and 7 bases from J, with 13 bases between. The CDR3 consists of 12 residues. Germline assignment: CDR1 MDHEN and CDR2 SYDVKM. Here the CDR3 DNA reads TGTGCCAGCAGCAAAAGGGGGTTTGAGCAGTACTTC. This codes for CASSKRGFEQYF.

The V call is TRBV5-8, the J call TRBJ1-2; D not resolved. Germline V gene data show CDR1 as SGHTS and CDR2 as YDEGEE. The CDR3 runs 15 residues. V gave up 2 bases and J gave up 5 bases, with 16 bases separating them. The CDR3 DNA reads TGTGCCAGCAGCTTCCACCGACTTTCCAGTTATGGCTACACCTTC. This gives the protein CASSFHRLSSYGYTF.

The V and J genes are TRBV7-3 and TRBJ2-2; D is unresolved. V was trimmed by 1 base and J by 3 bases, leaving 12 bases between them. The CDR3 is 16 amino acids. The germline V gene encodes CDR1 SGHTA and CDR2 FQGTGA. The CDR3 reads CASSLKRPLHTGELFF. DNA of the CDR3: TGTGCCAGCAGCTTAAAGAGGCCGCTTCACACCGGGGAGCTGTTTTTT.

V gene TRBV9 combines with J gene TRBJ2-1; a weak D match, TRBD1 (7 bases). Germline CDR1 is SGDLS and CDR2 is YYNGEE. The ends were cut back, 0 bases at V and 3 bases at J, with 13 bases in the middle. The CDR3 has 16 amino acids. The CDR3 bases are TGTGCCAGCAGCGTAGGGGGGGACAGCCTCTACAATGAGCAGTTCTTC. Translated, it gives CASSVGGDSLYNEQFF.

The V call is TRBV6-1, the J call TRBJ1-5, with D possibly being TRBD1 (5 bases). The CDR3 runs 12 residues. Germline lookup yields CDR1 MNHNS and CDR2 SASEGT. Between the trimmed V and J ends, which lost 2 bases and 12 bases, there was a span of 11 bases. The CDR3 DNA follows: TGTGCCAGCAGTGAATTTGGGGCGCGCCAGCATTTT. As protein: CASSEFGARQHF.

V is TRBV14 and J is TRBJ1-2; 8 positions agree with TRBD1. The CDR3 has 15 residues. The V gene end was trimmed by 1 base and the J gene end by 4 bases; junction bases not matched to a gene: 5. The germline gives CDR1 SGHDN, CDR2 FVKESK. The DNA for the CDR3 is TGTGCCAGCAGCCAAGGCGGAACAGGGGGCTATGGCTACACCTTC. Translated, it gives CASSQGGTGGYGYTF.

For this clone: This sample also contains other DNA sequences that code for the same CDR3. This sequence joins TRBV4-1 and TRBJ2-2; weak D call: TRBD2 (6 bases). V dropped 4 bases and J dropped 1 base, with 10 bases sitting between them. The germline V gene encodes CDR1 MGHRA and CDR2 YSYEKL. The CDR3 length is 15 residues. DNA for the CDR3: TGCGCCAGCAGCCGAGCGGGTAGGAACACCGGGGAGCTGTTTTTT. It specifies CASSRAGRNTGELFF.

Here the CDR3 DNA reads TGTGCCAGCAGTCAGCGGAGGGTCACTCCTCGTCAGCCCCAGCATTTT. Translated: CASSQRRVTPRQPQHF. The chain recombines TRBV2 with TRBJ1-5; no clear D gene. The V and J ends lost 5 bases and 6 bases respectively, with 20 bases between them. The CDR3 length is 16 residues. From germline, CDR1 is SNHLY and CDR2 FYNNEI.

The chain couples TRBV5-1 to TRBJ2-7; no firm D call. Germline V gives CDR1 SGHRS, CDR2 YFSETQ. The V end was cut by 4 bases, the J end by 5 bases, with 10 bases between. The CDR3 sequence is 12 residues long. CDR3 DNA: TGCGCCAGCAGCCGGGTAGGTGACGAGCAGTACTTC. Protein sequence: CASSRVGDEQYF.

The rearrangement uses TRBV28 and TRBJ1-6; D remains unclear. V gave up 2 bases and J gave up 7 bases, with 6 bases separating them. Germline-derived CDR1 and CDR2 are MDHEN and SYDVKM. This CDR3 contains 13 residues. The CDR3 protein is CASSLDGNSPLHF. CDR3 sequence (DNA): TGTGCCAGCAGTTTAGACGGGAATTCACCCCTCCACTTT.

This clone was seen more than once but under ten times. The same CDR3 also results from other DNA sequences found in this sample. This chain joins TRBV5-1 and TRBJ1-2; D uncertain. The V gene's germline CDR1 is SGHRS and CDR2 YFSETQ. The CDR3 runs 13 residues. Trimming took off 2 bases at V and 0 bases at J, with 5 bases between the two ends. The CDR3 reads CASSLTANYGYTF. CDR3 DNA: TGCGCCAGCAGCTTAACAGCTAACTATGGCTACACCTTC.

CDR3 in DNA: TGTGCCAGCTCCGTTTTCTCTGGAAACACCATATATTTT. This encodes CASSVFSGNTIYF. The chain joins TRBV12-3 or TRBV12-4 to TRBJ1-3; no definite D call. V was cut by 8 bases and J by 0 bases, with 8 bases left in between. This CDR3 is 13 amino acids long.

V gene TRBV16 combines with J gene TRBJ1-5; TRBD1 agrees at 11 bases. V was pared by 2 bases and J by 4 bases, with 1 base of the junction left unmatched. The V gene's germline CDR1 is KGHSY and CDR2 FQNENV. CDR3 length: 15 amino acids. In DNA, the CDR3 is TGTGCCAGCAGCCAAGGGGACAGGGGGAATCAGCCCCAGCATTTT. This translates into CASSQGDRGNQPQHF.

The chain is built from TRBV28 and TRBJ2-7, with 7 bases identical to TRBD2. Germline V CDR1 and CDR2: MDHEN, SYDVKM. The CDR3 runs 20 residues. With V trimmed by 4 bases and J by 1 base, 22 bases remained unmatched. CDR3 DNA sequence: TGTGCCAGCAGTTCTGCTTCCCCTAGGCGGGGGAGGGATCGATCCTACGAGCAGTACTTC. This gives the protein CASSSASPRRGRDRSYEQYF.

The V gene is TRBV5-1, the J gene TRBJ1-2; perhaps TRBD1 as D (5 bases). The CDR3 spans 15 residues. Germline CDR1 SGHRS, CDR2 YFSETQ. The ends were cut back, 0 bases at V and 0 bases at J, with 9 bases in the middle. In nucleotides, the CDR3 is TGCGCCAGCAGCTTGGGGGGCGGAACTAACTATGGCTACACCTTC. Its protein product is CASSLGGGTNYGYTF.

About this clone: Just one base apart from a much larger clone, this may be a read error. The J gene is TRBJ2-5, the V gene TRBV11-1; 10 bases are shared with TRBD1. Germline CDR1 and CDR2: SGHAT and FQDESV (reference sequence). The CDR3 runs to 14 residues. V was clipped by 4 bases and J by 4 bases; unmatched bases: 3. The CDR3 sequence: CASSSGTGVETQYF. In nucleotides, the CDR3 is TGTGCCAGCAGCTCCGGGACAGGGGTAGAGACCCAGTACTTC.

The J gene is TRBJ2-1, the V gene TRBV10-2; 9 bases are shared with TRBD2. Trimming at V came to 6 bases and at J to 8 bases, leaving 5 bases not matched to a gene. This CDR3 comprises 13 residues. The germline CDR1 and CDR2 sequences are WSHSY and SAAADI. The DNA of the CDR3 is TGCGCCAGCAGCGGGACTAGCTGGGATGAGCAGTTCTTC. Translation: CASSGTSWDEQFF.

This rearrangement joins TRBV4-1 to TRBJ2-1; 9 bases are shared with TRBD2. Unmatched junction bases numbered 14, after V lost 4 bases and J lost 4 bases. The germline V gene has CDR1 MGHRA and CDR2 YSYEKL. The CDR3 length is 18 residues. Written as DNA, the CDR3 is TGCGCCAGCAGCCCAGCAGGGGAGGCTAGCGGGATATACAATGAGCAGTTCTTC. It codes for CASSPAGEASGIYNEQFF.